What follows is one TCR beta chain and its context. What it binds is not known. Measured with immunoSEQ multiplex PCR; TCRdb has only the in-frame clones, and not every one. The sample carries 75,000 to 100,000 clones, around 90% recorded once. This sample stems from a study of T cell responses to AZD1222 COVID-19 vaccine. There are 14 residues in the CDR3. Germline CDR1 is LNHNV and CDR2 is YYDKDF (reference sequence). Trimming cost V 3 bases and J 4 bases, with 12 bases left between them. Study-wide points: Among the donors, most were white British and more were female, and clonal diversity was possibly underestimated.

J is TRBJ1-1 and V is TRBV15; D possibly corresponds to TRBD1 (5 bases). This receptor was taken from an adult in good health. The input for sequencing was peripheral blood, taken on day 0 of AZD1222 vaccination. CDR3 DNA: TGTGCCACCAGCAGCACTGGGGGAATCACTGAAGCTTTCTTT. Translating gives CATSSTGGITEAFF.